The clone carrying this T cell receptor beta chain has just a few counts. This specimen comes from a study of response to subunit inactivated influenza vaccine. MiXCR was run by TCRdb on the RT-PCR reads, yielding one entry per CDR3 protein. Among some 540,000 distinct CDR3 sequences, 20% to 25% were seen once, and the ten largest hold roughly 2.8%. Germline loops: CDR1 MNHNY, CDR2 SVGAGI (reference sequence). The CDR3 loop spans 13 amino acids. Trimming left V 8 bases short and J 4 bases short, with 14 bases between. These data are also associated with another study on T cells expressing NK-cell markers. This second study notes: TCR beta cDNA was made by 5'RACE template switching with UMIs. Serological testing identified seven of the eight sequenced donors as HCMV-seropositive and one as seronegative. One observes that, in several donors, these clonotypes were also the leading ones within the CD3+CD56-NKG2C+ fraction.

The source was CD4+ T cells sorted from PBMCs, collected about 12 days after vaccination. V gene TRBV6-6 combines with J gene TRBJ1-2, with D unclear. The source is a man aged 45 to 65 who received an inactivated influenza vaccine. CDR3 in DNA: TGTGCCAGCCGACCTCGAGCCCTCTATGGCTACACCTTC. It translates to CASRPRALYGYTF.